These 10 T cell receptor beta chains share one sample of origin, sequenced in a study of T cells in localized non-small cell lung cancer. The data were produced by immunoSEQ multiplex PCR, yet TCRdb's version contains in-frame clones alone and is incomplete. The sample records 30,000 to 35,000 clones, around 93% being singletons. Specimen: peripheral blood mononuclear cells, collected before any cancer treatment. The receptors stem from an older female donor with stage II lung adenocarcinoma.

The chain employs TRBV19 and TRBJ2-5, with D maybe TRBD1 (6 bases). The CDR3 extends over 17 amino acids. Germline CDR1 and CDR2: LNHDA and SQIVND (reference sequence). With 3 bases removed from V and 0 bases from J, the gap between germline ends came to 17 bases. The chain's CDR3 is CASSIEAGANYQETQYF. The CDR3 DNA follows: TGTGCCAGTAGTATTGAGGCAGGGGCTAACTACCAAGAGACCCAGTACTTC.

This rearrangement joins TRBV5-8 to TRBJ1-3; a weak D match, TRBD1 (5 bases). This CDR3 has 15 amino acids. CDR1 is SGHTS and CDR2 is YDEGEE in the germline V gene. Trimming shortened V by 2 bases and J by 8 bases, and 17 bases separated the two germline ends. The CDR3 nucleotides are TGTGCCAGCAGCTTTACGGGGACTAATGGGTACACCATATATTTT. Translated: CASSFTGTNGYTIYF.

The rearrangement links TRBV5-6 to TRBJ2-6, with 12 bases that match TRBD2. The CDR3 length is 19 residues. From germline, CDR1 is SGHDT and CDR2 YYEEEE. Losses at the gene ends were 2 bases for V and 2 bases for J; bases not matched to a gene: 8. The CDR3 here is CASSLVTSGGLAGANVLTF. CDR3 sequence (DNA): TGTGCCAGCAGCTTAGTGACTAGCGGGGGTCTAGCTGGGGCCAACGTCCTGACTTTC.

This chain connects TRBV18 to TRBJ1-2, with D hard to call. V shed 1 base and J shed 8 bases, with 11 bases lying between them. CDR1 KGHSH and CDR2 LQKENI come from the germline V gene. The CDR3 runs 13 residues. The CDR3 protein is CASSPRSQEGYTF. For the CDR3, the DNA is TGTGCCAGCTCACCACGTTCCCAGGAGGGCTACACCTTC.

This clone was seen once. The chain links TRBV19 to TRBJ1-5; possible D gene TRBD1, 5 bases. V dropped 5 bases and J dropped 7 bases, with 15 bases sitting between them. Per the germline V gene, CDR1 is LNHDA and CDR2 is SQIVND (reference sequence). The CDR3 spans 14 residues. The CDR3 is CASSRGEGGQPQHF. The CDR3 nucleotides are TGTGCCAGTAGTCGAGGGGAGGGAGGACAGCCCCAGCATTTT.

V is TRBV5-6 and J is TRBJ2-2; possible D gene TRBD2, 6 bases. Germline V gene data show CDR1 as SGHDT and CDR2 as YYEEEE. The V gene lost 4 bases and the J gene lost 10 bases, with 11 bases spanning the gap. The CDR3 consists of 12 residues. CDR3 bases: TGTGCCAGCAGCCCCGGGACTGAGGAGCTGTTTTTT. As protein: CASSPGTEELFF.

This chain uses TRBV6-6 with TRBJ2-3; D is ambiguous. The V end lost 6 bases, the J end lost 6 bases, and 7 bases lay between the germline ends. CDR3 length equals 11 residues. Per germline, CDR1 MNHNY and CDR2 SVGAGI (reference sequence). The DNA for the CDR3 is TGTGCCAGCAGCCCCCGGGATACGCAGTATTTT. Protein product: CASSPRDTQYF.

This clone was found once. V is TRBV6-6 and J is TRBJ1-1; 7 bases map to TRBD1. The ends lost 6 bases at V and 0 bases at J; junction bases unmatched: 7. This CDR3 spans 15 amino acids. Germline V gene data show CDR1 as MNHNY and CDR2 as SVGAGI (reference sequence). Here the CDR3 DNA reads TGTGCCAGCAGCTGGACCAGGGGGATGAACACTGAAGCTTTCTTT. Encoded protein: CASSWTRGMNTEAFF.

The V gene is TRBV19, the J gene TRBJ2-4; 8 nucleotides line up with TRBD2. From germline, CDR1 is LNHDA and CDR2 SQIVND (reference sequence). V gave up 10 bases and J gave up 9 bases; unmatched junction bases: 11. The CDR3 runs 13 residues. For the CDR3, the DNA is TGTGCCACTCGCCAGCGGGAGAGCCGCATTCAGTACTTC. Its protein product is CATRQRESRIQYF.

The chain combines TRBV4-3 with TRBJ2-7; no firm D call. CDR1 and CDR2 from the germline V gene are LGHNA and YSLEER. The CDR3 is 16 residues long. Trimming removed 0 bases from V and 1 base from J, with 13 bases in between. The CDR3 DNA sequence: TGCGCCAGCAGCCAAGATTATTCGCGCCAATCCTACGAGCAGTACTTC. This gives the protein CASSQDYSRQSYEQYF.